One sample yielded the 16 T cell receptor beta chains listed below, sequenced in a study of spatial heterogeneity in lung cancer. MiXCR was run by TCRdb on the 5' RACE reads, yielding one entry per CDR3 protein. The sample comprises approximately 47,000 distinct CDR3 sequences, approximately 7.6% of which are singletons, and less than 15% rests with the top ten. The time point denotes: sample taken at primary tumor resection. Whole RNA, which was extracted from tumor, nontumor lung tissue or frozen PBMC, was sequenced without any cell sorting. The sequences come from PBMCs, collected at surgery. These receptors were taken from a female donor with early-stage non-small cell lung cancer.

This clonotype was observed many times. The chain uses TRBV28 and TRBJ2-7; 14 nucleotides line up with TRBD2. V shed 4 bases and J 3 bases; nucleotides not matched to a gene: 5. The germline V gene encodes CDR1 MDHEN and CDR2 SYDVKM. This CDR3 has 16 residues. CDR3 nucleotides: TGTGCCAGCAGTTACATGGGACTAGCGGGGGACTACGAGCAGTACTTC. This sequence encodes CASSYMGLAGDYEQYF.

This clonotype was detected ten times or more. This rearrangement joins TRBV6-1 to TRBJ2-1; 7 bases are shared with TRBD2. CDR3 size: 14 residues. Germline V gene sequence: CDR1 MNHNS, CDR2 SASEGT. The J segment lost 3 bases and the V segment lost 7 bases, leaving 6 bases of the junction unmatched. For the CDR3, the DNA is TGTGCCAGCAAACGGGGACTAAACTACAATGAGCAGTTCTTC. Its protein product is CASKRGLNYNEQFF.

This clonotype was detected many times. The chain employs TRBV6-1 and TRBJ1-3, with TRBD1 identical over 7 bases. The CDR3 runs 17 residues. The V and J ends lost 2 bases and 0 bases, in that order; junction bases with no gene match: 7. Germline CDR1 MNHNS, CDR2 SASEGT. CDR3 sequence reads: CASSERTGEPSGNTIYF. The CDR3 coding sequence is TGTGCCAGCAGTGAACGAACAGGGGAACCCTCTGGAAACACCATATATTTT.

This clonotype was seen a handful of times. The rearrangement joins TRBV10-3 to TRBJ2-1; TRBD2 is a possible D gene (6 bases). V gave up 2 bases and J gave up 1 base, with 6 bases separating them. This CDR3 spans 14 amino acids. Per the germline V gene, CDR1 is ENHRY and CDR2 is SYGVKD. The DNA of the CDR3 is TGTGCCATCAGTGAGCGGGGGTCCTACAATGAGCAGTTCTTC. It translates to CAISERGSYNEQFF.

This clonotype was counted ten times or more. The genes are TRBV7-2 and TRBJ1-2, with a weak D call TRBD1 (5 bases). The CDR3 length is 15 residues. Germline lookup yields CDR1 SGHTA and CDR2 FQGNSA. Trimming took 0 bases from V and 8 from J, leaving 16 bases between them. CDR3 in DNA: TGTGCCAGCAGCTTAGCGGCAGTCGGGGGGAGAGGCTACACCTTC. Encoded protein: CASSLAAVGGRGYTF. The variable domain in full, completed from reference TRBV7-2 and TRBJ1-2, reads GAGVSQSPSNKVTEKGKDVELRCDPISGHTALYWYRQSLGQGLEFLIYFQGNSAPDKSGLPSDRFSAERTGGSVSTLTIQRTQQEDSAVYLCASSLAAVGGRGYTFGSGTRLTVV.

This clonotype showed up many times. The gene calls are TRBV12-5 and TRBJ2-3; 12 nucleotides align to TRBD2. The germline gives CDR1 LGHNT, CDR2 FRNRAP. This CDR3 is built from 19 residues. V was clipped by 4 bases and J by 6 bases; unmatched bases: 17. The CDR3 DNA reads TGTGCTAGTGGTTCCGTTAGAGACGGGACTAGCGGGTCCCGGGATACGCAGTATTTT. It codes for CASGSVRDGTSGSRDTQYF.

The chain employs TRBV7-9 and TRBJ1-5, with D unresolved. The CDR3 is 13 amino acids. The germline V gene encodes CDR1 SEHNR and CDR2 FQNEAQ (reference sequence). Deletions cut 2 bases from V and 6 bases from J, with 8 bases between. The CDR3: CASSLMGIQPQHF. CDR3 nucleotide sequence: TGTGCCAGCAGCTTAATGGGGATTCAGCCCCAGCATTTT.

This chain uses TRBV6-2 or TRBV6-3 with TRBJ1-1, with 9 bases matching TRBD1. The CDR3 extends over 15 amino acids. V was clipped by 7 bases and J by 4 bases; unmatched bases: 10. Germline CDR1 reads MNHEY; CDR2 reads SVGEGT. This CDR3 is CASTPGQGGRTEAFF. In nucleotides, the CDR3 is TGTGCCAGCACTCCGGGACAGGGAGGGCGCACTGAAGCTTTCTTT.

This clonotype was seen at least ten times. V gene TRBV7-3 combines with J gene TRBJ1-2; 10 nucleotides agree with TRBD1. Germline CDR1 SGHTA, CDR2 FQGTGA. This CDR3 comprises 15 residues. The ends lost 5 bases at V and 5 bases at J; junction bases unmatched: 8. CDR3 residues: CASSPRQGAAYGYTF. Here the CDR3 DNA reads TGTGCCAGCAGCCCACGACAGGGGGCGGCATATGGCTACACCTTC.

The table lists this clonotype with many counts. DNA for the CDR3: TGCGCCAGCAGCGCGGGACAGGGAACCTACGAGCAGTACTTC. Translating it yields CASSAGQGTYEQYF. J is TRBJ2-7 and V is TRBV5-1; TRBD1 matches at 9 bases. V was pared by 4 bases and J by 2 bases, with 4 bases of the junction left unmatched. The CDR3 loop spans 14 amino acids. Germline lookup yields CDR1 SGHRS and CDR2 YFSETQ. Variable domain in full (rest from reference TRBV5-1 and TRBJ2-7): KAGVTQTPRYLIKTRGQQVTLSCSPISGHRSVSWYQQTPGQGLQFLFEYFSETQRNKGNFPGRFSGRQFSNSRSEMNVSTLELGDSALYLCASSAGQGTYEQYFGPGTRLTVT.

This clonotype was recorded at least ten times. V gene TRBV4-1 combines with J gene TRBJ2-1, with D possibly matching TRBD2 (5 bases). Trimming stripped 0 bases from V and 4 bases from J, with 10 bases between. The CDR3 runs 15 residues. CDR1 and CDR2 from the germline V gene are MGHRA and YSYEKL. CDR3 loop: CASSQDGAVYNEQFF. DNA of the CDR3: TGCGCCAGCAGCCAAGACGGAGCGGTGTACAATGAGCAGTTCTTC.

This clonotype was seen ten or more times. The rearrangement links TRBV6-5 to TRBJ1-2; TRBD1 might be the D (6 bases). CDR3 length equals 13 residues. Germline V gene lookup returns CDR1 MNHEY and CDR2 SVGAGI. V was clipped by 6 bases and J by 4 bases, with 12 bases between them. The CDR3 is CASRETGSYGYTF. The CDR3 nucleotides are TGTGCCAGCAGGGAAACAGGGTCCTATGGCTACACCTTC.

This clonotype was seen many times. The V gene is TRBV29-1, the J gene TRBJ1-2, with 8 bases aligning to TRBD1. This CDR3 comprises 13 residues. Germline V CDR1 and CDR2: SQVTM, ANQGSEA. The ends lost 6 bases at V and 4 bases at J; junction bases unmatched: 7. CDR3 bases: TGCAGCGTCTCCGGGACAGGTGGCTATGGCTACACCTTC. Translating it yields CSVSGTGGYGYTF.

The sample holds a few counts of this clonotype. The CDR3: CASSLAASGGSDTQYF. The DNA for the CDR3 is TGTGCCAGCAGCTTAGCCGCTAGCGGGGGGTCAGATACGCAGTATTTT. The chain has TRBV7-6 and TRBJ2-3; 11 bases map to TRBD2. Losses at the gene ends were 0 bases for V and 4 bases for J; bases not matched to a gene: 3. This CDR3 is 16 amino acids long. The germline CDR1 and CDR2 sequences are SGHVS and FNYEAQ.

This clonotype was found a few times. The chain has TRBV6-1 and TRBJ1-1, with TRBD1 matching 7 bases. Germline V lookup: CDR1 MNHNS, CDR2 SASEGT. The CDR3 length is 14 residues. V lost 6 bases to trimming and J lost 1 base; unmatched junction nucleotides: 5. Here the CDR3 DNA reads TGTGCCAGCAGCTCGGACAGGACGAACACTGAAGCTTTCTTT. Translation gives CASSSDRTNTEAFF.

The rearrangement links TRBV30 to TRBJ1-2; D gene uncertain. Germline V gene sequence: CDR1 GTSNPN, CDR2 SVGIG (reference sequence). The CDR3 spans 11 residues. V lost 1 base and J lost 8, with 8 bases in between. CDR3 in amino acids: CAWSEGLGYTF. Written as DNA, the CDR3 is TGTGCCTGGAGTGAGGGATTAGGCTACACCTTC.